This T cell receptor beta chain was profiled in a study of siplizumab effects on memory and regulatory T cells. Points on this clone: Its antigen is still unknown.

The CDR3 runs 11 residues. Germline CDR1 is SGHRS and CDR2 is YFSETQ. Trimming stripped 3 bases from V and 6 bases from J, with 7 bases between. General study points: Tracing alloreactive clones into unstimulated subsets worked for only a minor fraction of them.

Profiling relied on immunoSEQ multiplex PCR, and the TCRdb table lists in-frame clones only, not all of them. This sample has about 100,000 clones; 92% occur once, and the top ten carry 0.85% to 1.3%. The chain recombines TRBV5-1 with TRBJ2-7; no reliable D call. This clonotype originated in a human donor in good health. The sequencing input was CD4+ T cells sorted from blood. CDR3 residues: CASSSASEQYF. CDR3 coding DNA: TGCGCCAGCAGCTCAGCCTCCGAGCAGTACTTC.